Here is one T cell receptor (beta chain) with its context. The sample belongs to a study of blood T cell repertoires in COVID-19. Methods used by the authors: Counts of nucleated cells, estimated from reference gene primer amplification, were obtained. Method: immunoSEQ multiplex PCR; TCRdb's copy keeps in-frame clones and lacks some. D and trimming come from the DNA, and the V and J calls and clone size come from that table. This sample has around 380,000 clones, with around 87% found just once. V was pared by 5 bases and J by 6 bases, with 14 bases of the junction left unmatched. This CDR3 comprises 16 residues. Germline CDR1 reads SGHTA; CDR2 reads FQGNSA.

What was sequenced was PBMCs or T cells enriched from blood (not recorded which). The TCR was taken from a man aged 25 to 40 who had recovered from COVID-19. This sequence joins TRBV7-2 and TRBJ1-2; 8 bases are shared with TRBD1. The CDR3 DNA reads as TGTGCCAGCAGCGCGGCCATCGGACAGGGTCCACATGGCTACACCTTC. It translates to CASSAAIGQGPHGYTF.